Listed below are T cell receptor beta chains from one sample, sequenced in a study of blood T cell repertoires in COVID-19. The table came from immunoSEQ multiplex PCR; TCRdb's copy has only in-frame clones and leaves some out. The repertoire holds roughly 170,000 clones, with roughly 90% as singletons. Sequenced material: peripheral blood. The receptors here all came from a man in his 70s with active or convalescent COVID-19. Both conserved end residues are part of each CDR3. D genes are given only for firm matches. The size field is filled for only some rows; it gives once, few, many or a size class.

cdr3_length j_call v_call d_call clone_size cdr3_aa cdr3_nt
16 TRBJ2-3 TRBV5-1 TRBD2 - CASSLAGTNPADTQYF TGCGCCAGCAGCTTGGCCGGGACTAATCCGGCAGATACGCAGTATTTT
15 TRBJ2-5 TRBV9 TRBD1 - CASSVGAGGKETQYF TGTGCCAGCAGCGTAGGGGCAGGGGGCAAGGAGACCCAGTACTTC
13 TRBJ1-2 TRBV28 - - CASSPGQNYGYTF TGTGCCAGCAGCCCCGGACAGAACTATGGCTACACCTTC
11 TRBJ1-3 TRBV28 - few CASRARNTIYF TGTGCCAGCAGAGCTCGAAACACCATATATTTT
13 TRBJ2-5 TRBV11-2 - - CASRPHFGETQYF TGTGCCAGCAGACCCCACTTCGGGGAGACCCAGTACTTC
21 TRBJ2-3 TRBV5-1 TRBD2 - CASSTPRGLAGRRGATDTQYF TGCGCCAGCAGCACACCTCGGGGACTAGCGGGGAGGAGAGGGGCCACAGATACGCAGTATTTT
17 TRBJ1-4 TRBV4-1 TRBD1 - CASSQDRTTGGNEKLFF TGCGCCAGCAGCCAAGACCGTACGACAGGGGGCAATGAAAAACTGTTTTTT
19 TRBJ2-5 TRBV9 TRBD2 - CASSFGLASGRFGEETQYF TGTGCCAGCAGCTTCGGACTAGCTAGCGGGAGGTTTGGGGAAGAGACCCAGTACTTC
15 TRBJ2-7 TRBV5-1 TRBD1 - CASSPLPGQLHEQYF TGCGCCAGCAGCCCCCTCCCGGGACAGCTCCACGAGCAGTACTTC
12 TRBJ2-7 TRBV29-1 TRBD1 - CSVVQGAGEQYF TGCAGCGTTGTACAGGGGGCGGGGGAGCAGTACTTC
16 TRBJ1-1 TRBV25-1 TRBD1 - CASSDPRTGWNTEAFF TGTGCCAGCAGTGATCCCCGGACAGGGTGGAACACTGAAGCTTTCTTT
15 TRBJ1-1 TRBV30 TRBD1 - CAWRLSGGWDTEAFF TGTGCCTGGAGGCTATCAGGGGGCTGGGACACTGAAGCTTTCTTT
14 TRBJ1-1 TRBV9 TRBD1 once CASSVGQGWTEAFF TGTGCCAGCAGCGTAGGACAGGGATGGACTGAAGCTTTCTTT
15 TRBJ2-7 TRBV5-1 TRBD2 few CASSYGAGADYEQYF TGCGCCAGCAGCTACGGGGCGGGAGCAGACTACGAGCAGTACTTC
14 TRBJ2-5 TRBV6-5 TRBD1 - CASSTGGAGETQYF TGTGCCAGCAGTACAGGGGGCGCAGGGGAGACCCAGTACTTC
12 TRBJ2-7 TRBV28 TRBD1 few CASSLSGQGQYF TGTGCCAGCAGTCTCTCCGGACAGGGGCAGTACTTC
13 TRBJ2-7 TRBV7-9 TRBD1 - CASSLDRDGEQYF TGTGCCAGCAGCCTGGACAGGGACGGCGAGCAGTACTTC